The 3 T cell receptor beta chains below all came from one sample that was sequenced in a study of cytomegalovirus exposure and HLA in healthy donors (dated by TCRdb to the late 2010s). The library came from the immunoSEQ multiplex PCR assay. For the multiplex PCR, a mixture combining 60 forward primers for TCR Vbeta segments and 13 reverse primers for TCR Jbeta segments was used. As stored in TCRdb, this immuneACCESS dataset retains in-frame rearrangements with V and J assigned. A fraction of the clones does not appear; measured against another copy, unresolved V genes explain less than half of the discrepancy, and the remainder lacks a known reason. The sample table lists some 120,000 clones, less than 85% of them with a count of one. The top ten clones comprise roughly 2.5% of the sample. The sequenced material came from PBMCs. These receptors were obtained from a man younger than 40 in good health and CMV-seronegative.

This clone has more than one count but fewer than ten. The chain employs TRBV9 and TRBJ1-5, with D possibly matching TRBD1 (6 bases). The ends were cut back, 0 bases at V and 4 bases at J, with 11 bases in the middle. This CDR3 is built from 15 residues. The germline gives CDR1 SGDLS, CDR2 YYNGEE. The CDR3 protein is CASSVGRGLNQPQHF. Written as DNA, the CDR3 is TGTGCCAGCAGCGTAGGAAGGGGGTTGAATCAGCCCCAGCATTTT. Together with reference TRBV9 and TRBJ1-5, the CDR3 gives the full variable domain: DSGVTQTPKHLITATGQRVTLRCSPRSGDLSVYWYQQSLDQGLQFLIQYYNGEERAKGNILERFSAQQFPDLHSELNLSSLELGDSALYFCASSVGRGLNQPQHFGDGTRLSIL.

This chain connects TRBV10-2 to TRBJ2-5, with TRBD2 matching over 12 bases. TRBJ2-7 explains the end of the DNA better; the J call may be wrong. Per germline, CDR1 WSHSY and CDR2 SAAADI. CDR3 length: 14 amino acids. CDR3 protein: CASNLAGGPYEQYF. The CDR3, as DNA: TGCGCCAGCAACCTAGCGGGAGGGCCCTACGAGCAGTACTTC.

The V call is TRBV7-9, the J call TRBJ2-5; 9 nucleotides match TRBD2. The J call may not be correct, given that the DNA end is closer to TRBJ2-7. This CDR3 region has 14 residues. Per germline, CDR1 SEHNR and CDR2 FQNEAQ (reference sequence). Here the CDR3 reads CASSSSGTSSEQYF. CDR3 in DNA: TGTGCCAGCAGCAGCTCCGGGACTAGCAGCGAGCAGTACTTC.